This is a list of T cell receptor beta chains from one sample in a study of blood T cell repertoires in COVID-19. Sequenced by immunoSEQ multiplex PCR; TCRdb stores in-frame clones only, minus some. The top ten hold about 3% of the sample, which has under 200,000 clones, 74% seen once. Sequences were obtained from peripheral blood. The receptors here all came from a woman aged 80 or over with acute or convalescent COVID-19. Both conserved end residues are part of each CDR3. A D gene is named only where the DNA matches it firmly. Where a row states a size, it is once, few, many or the class of an expanded clone; other rows omit it.

v_call	d_call	clone_size	j_call	cdr3_aa	cdr3_nt
TRBV2	.	.	TRBJ2-1	CASSELGGYNEQFF	TGTGCCAGCAGTGAACTTGGGGGGTACAATGAGCAGTTCTTC
TRBV19	.	.	TRBJ2-1	CASSPSSANNGQFF	TGTGCCAGTAGTCCTAGCTCGGCAAACAATGGGCAGTTCTTC
TRBV28	.	few	TRBJ2-7	CASSSPLPEQYF	TGTGCCAGCAGTAGCCCGCTGCCCGAGCAGTACTTC
TRBV19	TRBD1	.	TRBJ1-5	CASSRITGTGVGQPQHF	TGTGCCAGTAGTCGCATTACCGGGACAGGGGTTGGGCAGCCCCAGCATTTT
TRBV18	.	.	TRBJ2-1	CASSRGEGAYNEQFF	TGTGCCAGCTCACGAGGCGAGGGTGCGTACAATGAGCAGTTCTTC
TRBV6-2/TRBV6-3	TRBD2	.	TRBJ2-7	CASSTGGLAASYEQYF	TGTGCCAGCAGTACTGGAGGACTAGCGGCCTCCTACGAGCAGTACTTC
TRBV3-1/TRBV3-2	TRBD2	.	TRBJ2-5	CASSFSSSGIGETQYF	TGTGCCAGCAGCTTCTCCTCCAGCGGGATCGGTGAGACCCAGTACTTC
TRBV30	.	.	TRBJ1-3	CAWSAGHRNTIYF	TGTGCCTGGAGTGCGGGACACCGAAACACCATATATTTT
TRBV28	.	.	TRBJ1-4	CASSFRTALNEKLFF	TGTGCCAGCAGTTTCCGGACAGCGCTTAATGAAAAACTGTTTTTT
TRBV12-3/TRBV12-4	.	.	TRBJ1-1	CASSLGGNTEAFF	TGTGCCAGCAGCCTAGGGGGTAACACTGAAGCTTTCTTT
TRBV4-2	.	few	TRBJ1-6	CASSQDRRYGSEYNSPLHF	TGTGCCAGCAGCCAAGATCGGAGGTATGGTTCGGAATATAATTCACCCCTCCACTTT
TRBV28	TRBD1	.	TRBJ1-2	CASSEPGQGYGGNYGYTF	TGTGCCAGCAGCGAACCGGGACAGGGGTACGGGGGTAACTATGGCTACACCTTC
TRBV30	.	few	TRBJ1-4	CAWSVSKGAGFF	TGTGCCTGGAGTGTATCCAAAGGAGCGGGATTTTTT
TRBV7-9	TRBD2	.	TRBJ2-5	CASSKGLAGGATETQYF	TGTGCCAGCAGCAAGGGACTAGCGGGAGGAGCGACAGAGACCCAGTACTTC
TRBV5-1	.	once	TRBJ1-1	CASSLDRYNTEAFF	TGCGCCAGCAGCTTGGACAGATACAACACTGAAGCTTTCTTT
TRBV20-1	.	.	TRBJ2-3	CSATETALLADTQYF	TGCAGTGCTACTGAGACTGCCCTCCTGGCAGATACGCAGTATTTT
TRBV18	.	.	TRBJ2-7	CASSLTGNHYEQYF	TGTGCCAGCTCACTTACAGGGAATCACTACGAGCAGTACTTC
TRBV10-3	.	.	TRBJ2-1	CAISDSTGVYNEQFF	TGTGCCATCAGTGATTCGACAGGAGTCTACAATGAGCAGTTCTTC
TRBV5-1	TRBD2	.	TRBJ2-3	CASSLAGTSGRASPDTQYF	TGCGCCAGCAGCTTGGCCGGGACTAGCGGGAGGGCCTCGCCCGATACGCAGTATTTT
TRBV28	TRBD2	.	TRBJ2-7	CASSLSLTSGLYEQYF	TGTGCCAGCAGTTTATCGCTGACTAGCGGACTCTACGAGCAGTACTTC
TRBV4-1	.	.	TRBJ1-5	CASSQEGSREGNQPQHF	TGCGCCAGCAGCCAAGAGGGCAGCCGGGAGGGCAATCAGCCCCAGCATTTT
TRBV5-1	.	.	TRBJ2-2	CASSLEPPGMTYNTGELFF	TGCGCCAGCAGCTTGGAACCGCCAGGGATGACGTACAACACCGGGGAGCTGTTTTTT
TRBV24-1	.	.	TRBJ2-5	CATSDHIPGVRVKETQYF	TGTGCCACCAGTGATCATATCCCAGGGGTGCGGGTGAAAGAGACCCAGTACTTC
TRBV5-1	.	.	TRBJ2-7	CASSFSRDTPGEQYF	TGCGCCAGCAGCTTTTCCCGGGACACCCCGGGGGAGCAGTACTTC
TRBV5-1	TRBD2	.	TRBJ2-1	CASRNSGTYNEQFF	TGCGCCAGCAGGAATAGCGGGACTTACAATGAGCAGTTCTTC
TRBV28	TRBD2	.	TRBJ2-3	CASRPPGLATDTQYF	TGTGCCAGCAGACCGCCGGGACTAGCAACGGATACGCAGTATTTT
TRBV4-1	TRBD1	few	TRBJ1-3	CASSQEDREGNTIYF	TGCGCCAGCAGCCAAGAGGACAGGGAAGGAAACACCATATATTTT
TRBV28	.	.	TRBJ1-1	CASTFDSNTEAFF	TGTGCCAGCACCTTTGACAGCAACACTGAAGCTTTCTTT
TRBV2	.	.	TRBJ1-5	CASSKTIRQPQHF	TGTGCCAGCAGTAAGACAATCCGCCAGCCCCAGCATTTT
TRBV11-2	TRBD1	.	TRBJ2-7	CASSLSFGTADYEQYF	TGTGCCAGCAGCTTATCTTTCGGGACAGCCGATTACGAGCAGTACTTC
TRBV9	.	.	TRBJ1-4	CASTPRGGENEKLFF	TGTGCCAGCACGCCTAGGGGGGGGGAAAATGAAAAACTGTTTTTT
TRBV7-8	.	.	TRBJ1-3	CASSLNRVGNTIYF	TGTGCCAGCAGCTTAAACAGGGTCGGAAACACCATATATTTT
TRBV10-3	TRBD1	.	TRBJ2-5	CAISESGSDRSLRAQYF	TGTGCCATCAGTGAGTCGGGGTCGGACAGGTCCCTCAGGGCCCAGTACTTC
TRBV5-4	.	few	TRBJ1-5	CASSLQYGIADSNQPQHF	TGTGCCAGCAGCTTGCAATACGGGATTGCCGATAGCAATCAGCCCCAGCATTTT
TRBV27	TRBD1	few	TRBJ1-1	CASSPNRGNTEAFF	TGTGCCAGCAGTCCAAACAGGGGGAACACTGAAGCTTTCTTT
TRBV28	TRBD2	once	TRBJ2-2	CASSPQTSGRGELFF	TGTGCCAGCAGTCCCCAGACTAGCGGGCGAGGGGAGCTGTTTTTT
TRBV10-3	.	once	TRBJ1-4	CAISDLGGIREKLFF	TGTGCCATCAGTGATTTGGGGGGGATTCGGGAAAAACTGTTTTTT
TRBV28	.	.	TRBJ2-2	CASRSGGPGELFF	TGTGCCAGCAGATCAGGAGGGCCCGGGGAGCTGTTTTTT
TRBV7-9	TRBD1	once	TRBJ1-2	CASRAGQNYGYTF	TGTGCCAGCAGGGCGGGACAGAACTATGGCTACACCTTC
TRBV18	TRBD2	.	TRBJ2-5	CASSPPEGRATETQYF	TGTGCCAGCTCACCTCCTGAGGGGAGGGCTACGGAGACCCAGTACTTC
TRBV4-2	TRBD2	.	TRBJ2-7	CASSQPMGLANYEQYF	TGTGCCAGCAGCCAACCCATGGGACTAGCGAACTACGAGCAGTACTTC
TRBV30	TRBD1	.	TRBJ2-1	CAWSAGQDYYSSYNEQFF	TGTGCCTGGAGCGCGGGACAGGACTATTACAGCTCCTACAATGAGCAGTTCTTC
TRBV19	TRBD2	.	TRBJ2-1	CASSITGLAGGPGLLEQFF	TGTGCCAGTAGTATTACGGGACTAGCGGGAGGGCCGGGTCTCCTCGAGCAGTTCTTC
TRBV28	TRBD1	.	TRBJ2-5	CASSFSQIGTGTSLGTQYF	TGTGCCAGCAGTTTCTCCCAGATCGGGACAGGGACTTCTTTAGGGACCCAGTACTTC
TRBV5-6	TRBD2	.	TRBJ2-7	CASSLSGGGMYEQYF	TGTGCCAGCAGCTTGTCTGGGGGAGGGATGTACGAGCAGTACTTC
TRBV3-1/TRBV3-2	TRBD2	.	TRBJ2-1	CASSQVNLAGVGEQFF	TGTGCCAGCAGCCAAGTGAATCTAGCGGGAGTTGGTGAGCAGTTCTTC
TRBV19	.	.	TRBJ2-2	CASSPLLSGELFF	TGTGCCAGTAGTCCCCTTCTGTCCGGGGAGCTGTTTTTT
TRBV30	.	few	TRBJ2-2	CAWQSISDMTRELFF	TGTGCCTGGCAGTCCATTAGCGATATGACCAGGGAGCTGTTTTTT
TRBV27	TRBD1	.	TRBJ1-2	CASSSRGGTGVGYTF	TGTGCCAGCAGTTCACGAGGGGGGACAGGCGTAGGCTACACCTTC
TRBV18	TRBD2	.	TRBJ2-7	CASSGGTSGSNEQYF	TGTGCCAGCTCAGGGGGGACTAGCGGGAGCAACGAGCAGTACTTC
TRBV28	.	once	TRBJ2-7	CASTPSGYEQYF	TGTGCCAGCACCCCTTCCGGCTACGAGCAGTACTTC
TRBV10-1	.	.	TRBJ1-3	CASSDGQGISGNTIYF	TGCGCCAGCAGTGACGGGCAGGGAATCTCTGGAAACACCATATATTTT
TRBV28	.	.	TRBJ2-7	CASSRGTLSSYEQYF	TGTGCCAGCAGTCGCGGGACCCTGAGCTCCTACGAGCAGTACTTC